Sequencing of this T cell receptor beta chain was carried out in a study of blood T cell repertoires in COVID-19. Study-level information: Italy, Spain and the United States were the sources of the convalescent and acute COVID-19 samples. PBMCs, B-cell-depleted T cells, or T cells provided the cDNA or gDNA that made up the material.

As processed by the authors: Estimated nucleated cell counts came from reference gene primer amplification. Profiling relied on immunoSEQ multiplex PCR, and the TCRdb table lists in-frame clones only, not all of them. V and J calls and clone size come straight from that table; D and trimming were deduced from the DNA. The sample includes 140,000 or so clones, 60% to 80% of them seen just once. The sequencing input was peripheral blood. The receptor was derived from a man aged 45 to 65 with active or convalescent COVID-19.

The CDR3 region has the DNA TGTGCCAGCAGTTTCAGACTACTAGTGGGGGAGACCCAGTACTTC. It encodes CASSFRLLVGETQYF. The genes are TRBV27 and TRBJ2-5, with D perhaps TRBD2 (5 bases). The CDR3 covers 15 residues. Germline CDR1 MNHEY, CDR2 SMNVEV (reference sequence). V lost 3 bases and J lost 5, with 16 bases in between.